The 23 T cell receptor beta chains given below trace back to one sample, sequenced in a study of blood T cell repertoires in COVID-19. The assay was immunoSEQ multiplex PCR, and TCRdb's table has in-frame clones only and misses some. The repertoire consists of around 100,000 clones, with about 85% occurring once and the leading ten covering around 2%. Source material: peripheral blood. These receptors came from a man over 45 with active COVID-19.

The V and J genes are TRBV24-1 and TRBJ1-1, with 8 positions matching TRBD1. The J segment lost 7 bases and the V segment lost 8 bases, leaving 5 bases of the junction unmatched. Germline-derived CDR1 and CDR2 are KGHDR and SFDVKD. The CDR3 has 12 amino acids. The CDR3 sequence is CATIRTGSEAFF. The CDR3 DNA is TGTGCCACCATTAGGACAGGGAGTGAAGCTTTCTTT.

The V gene is TRBV7-8, the J gene TRBJ2-5, with 7 bases that match TRBD1. There are 14 residues in the CDR3. The V gene end was trimmed by 5 bases and the J gene end by 13 bases; junction bases not matched to a gene: 16. Looked up from germline, CDR1 is SGHVS and CDR2 is FQNEAQ. The CDR3 protein is CASSQNGQDSSRYF. For the CDR3, the DNA is TGTGCCAGCAGCCAAAACGGACAGGATAGTTCGAGGTACTTC.

The rearrangement joins TRBV5-4 to TRBJ2-2; D not resolved. Trimming took 4 bases from V and 1 from J, leaving 8 bases between them. The germline gives CDR1 SGHNT, CDR2 YYREEE (reference sequence). The CDR3 has 14 residues. The CDR3 DNA reads as TGTGCCAGCAGCCCTAGACTGAACACCGGGGAGCTGTTTTTT. Protein: CASSPRLNTGELFF.

The genes are TRBV5-1 and TRBJ2-5; 7 bases agree with TRBD1. This CDR3 region has 15 residues. Germline V CDR1 and CDR2: SGHRS, YFSETQ. The V segment lost 5 bases and the J segment 5 bases; nucleotides outside the gene matches: 12. Here the CDR3 reads CASRSTGVPNETQYF. CDR3 nucleotides: TGCGCCAGCAGGTCAACAGGGGTCCCCAACGAGACCCAGTACTTC.

This clone was seen only a few times. J is TRBJ1-3 and V is TRBV5-5; TRBD1 matches at 7 bases. Germline V gene sequence: CDR1 SGHKS, CDR2 YYEKEE (reference sequence). The CDR3 has 16 amino acids. J gave up 2 bases and V 2 bases, and 7 bases lay outside the gene matches. The CDR3 sequence is CASSFRDSRTGNTIYF. The CDR3 DNA follows: TGTGCCAGCAGCTTCCGGGACAGTAGGACTGGAAACACCATATATTTT.

V and J are TRBV27 and TRBJ1-2; 7 bases are shared with TRBD1. V lost 5 bases, J lost 4 bases, and 10 bases stayed unmatched. Looked up from germline, CDR1 is MNHEY and CDR2 is SMNVEV (reference sequence). The CDR3 loop spans 15 amino acids. The CDR3 reads CASSPRPGGVYGYTF. CDR3 nucleotide sequence: TGTGCCAGCAGTCCCCGCCCAGGGGGTGTCTATGGCTACACCTTC.

The CDR3 reads CASSLIKGVNEQFF. The DNA of the CDR3 is TGTGCCAGCAGCTTAATCAAGGGGGTCAATGAGCAGTTCTTC. The genes are TRBV7-9 and TRBJ2-1, with D perhaps TRBD1 (6 bases). Germline loops: CDR1 SEHNR, CDR2 FQNEAQ (reference sequence). CDR3 length: 14 residues. V was clipped by 2 bases and J by 6 bases, with 11 bases between them.

This chain uses TRBV7-3 with TRBJ2-2; D uncertain. The V and J ends lost 5 bases and 3 bases respectively, with 10 bases between them. The CDR3 contains 14 residues. Germline values: CDR1 SGHTA, CDR2 FQGTGA. In DNA, the CDR3 is TGTGCCAGCAGCCCGAGTTCGGACACCGGGGAGCTGTTTTTT. It yields the protein CASSPSSDTGELFF. Using reference TRBV7-3 and TRBJ2-2 for the parts outside the CDR3, the full variable domain is GAGVSQTPSNKVTEKGKYVELRCDPISGHTALYWYRQSLGQGPEFLIYFQGTGAADDSGLPNDRFFAVRPEGSVSTLKIQRTERGDSAVYLCASSPSSDTGELFFGEGSRLTVL.

V gene TRBV6-2 or TRBV6-3 combines with J gene TRBJ1-2, with 7 positions matching TRBD1. Germline V gene sequence: CDR1 MNHEY, CDR2 SVGEGT. The J segment lost 7 bases and the V segment lost 6 bases, leaving 8 bases of the junction unmatched. The CDR3 length is 13 residues. The CDR3 DNA follows: TGTGCCAGCAGCGACAGGGAAAGCGGTGGCTACACCTTC. As protein: CASSDRESGGYTF.

This clone was counted a single time. The V gene is TRBV7-2, the J gene TRBJ1-2, with TRBD1 matching over 10 bases. The CDR3 spans 14 residues. The ends lost 5 bases at V and 3 bases at J; junction bases unmatched: 3. Germline lookup yields CDR1 SGHTA and CDR2 FQGNSA. This CDR3 is CASSEDRGDYGYTF. As DNA, the CDR3 is TGTGCCAGCAGCGAGGACAGGGGGGACTATGGCTACACCTTC.

The V and J genes are TRBV7-2 and TRBJ2-3; TRBD2 aligns across 9 bases. The CDR3 runs to 17 residues. The germline gives CDR1 SGHTA, CDR2 FQGNSA. Germline trimming cut 2 bases from V and 5 bases from J; bases unmatched to any gene: 11. CDR3 in amino acids: CASSLTSGRYRGDTQYF. The CDR3 DNA reads as TGTGCCAGCAGCTTAACTAGCGGGCGGTACAGGGGAGATACGCAGTATTTT.

The rearrangement links TRBV5-4 to TRBJ2-3; 7 bases line up with TRBD2. The germline CDR1 and CDR2 sequences are SGHNT and YYREEE (reference sequence). The CDR3 has 18 residues. V lost 2 bases, J lost 4 bases, and 16 bases stayed unmatched. In DNA form, the CDR3 reads TGTGCCAGCAGCTTCCACTTCCCACTAGCGACGGGGGCAGATACGCAGTATTTT. This translates into CASSFHFPLATGADTQYF.

V and J are TRBV6-5 and TRBJ1-2, with 8 bases that match TRBD1. Trimming cost V 10 bases and J 4 bases; bases outside gene matches: 14. This CDR3 region has 15 residues. Germline lookup yields CDR1 MNHEY and CDR2 SVGAGI. This CDR3 is CATISGPGQGYGYTF. As DNA, the CDR3 is TGTGCCACCATTTCGGGACCTGGACAGGGCTATGGCTACACCTTC.

V is TRBV18 and J is TRBJ2-7; perhaps TRBD1 as D (6 bases). V lost 4 bases to trimming and J lost 4 bases, with 11 bases between them. The germline V gene has CDR1 KGHSH and CDR2 LQKENI. The CDR3 spans 13 residues. The CDR3 sequence: CASSLGQGYEQYF. The CDR3 DNA reads as TGTGCCAGCTCACTAGGGCAGGGGTACGAGCAGTACTTC.

The chain carries TRBV4-3 and TRBJ1-4, with TRBD1 matching 7 bases. The CDR3 contains 16 residues. The junction had 7 bases not matched to a gene; V was cut back by 1 base and J by 5 bases. From germline, CDR1 is LGHNA and CDR2 YSLEER. The CDR3 region has the DNA TGCGCCAGCAGCCAAGTACCGGGACAGCAGAATGAAAAACTGTTTTTT. It codes for CASSQVPGQQNEKLFF.

The chain is built from TRBV15 and TRBJ1-2; D gene uncertain. Germline assignment: CDR1 LNHNV and CDR2 YYDKDF (reference sequence). Trimming removed 2 bases from V and 7 bases from J, with 11 bases in between. The CDR3 spans 13 residues. The CDR3 sequence is CATSRPKSGGYTF. Written as DNA, the CDR3 is TGTGCCACCAGCAGACCCAAGAGCGGTGGCTACACCTTC.

In this sample, this clone turned up a few times. The chain couples TRBV4-2 to TRBJ1-6, with D uncertain. The CDR3 is 15 amino acids. Germline values: CDR1 LGHNA, CDR2 YNFKEQ. Trimming left V 2 bases short and J 7 bases short, with 12 bases between. The CDR3 nucleotides read TGTGCCAGCAGCCAAACTGCGGGCGGAAATTCACCCCTCCACTTT. Its protein product is CASSQTAGGNSPLHF.

This chain links TRBV11-2 with TRBJ2-7, with 7 positions matching TRBD1. The germline CDR1 and CDR2 sequences are SGHAT and FQNNGV. The CDR3 extends over 15 amino acids. After removal of 6 bases from V and 6 bases from J, the junction contained 14 bases not matched to a gene. The CDR3 reads CASRSPGQANPEQYF. The CDR3 nucleotides read TGTGCCAGCAGATCACCCGGACAGGCGAATCCCGAGCAGTACTTC.

The genes are TRBV7-9 and TRBJ1-4; D remains unclear. V lost 0 bases and J 8 bases, leaving 7 bases between the germline ends. This CDR3 spans 13 amino acids. The germline V gene encodes CDR1 SEHNR and CDR2 FQNEAQ (reference sequence). CDR3 sequence: CASSLALEEKLFF. As DNA, the CDR3 is TGTGCCAGCAGCTTAGCGCTGGAGGAAAAACTGTTTTTT.

This clone has just a few counts. The chain joins TRBV7-6 to TRBJ1-3; TRBD1 aligns across 11 bases. Germline V lookup: CDR1 SGHVS, CDR2 FNYEAQ. The J segment lost 4 bases and the V segment lost 2 bases, leaving 4 bases of the junction unmatched. This CDR3 is built from 16 residues. Here the CDR3 DNA reads TGTGCCAGCAGCTTAAGGGACAGGGGGTCCGGAAACACCATATATTTT. It specifies CASSLRDRGSGNTIYF.

The chain has TRBV4-1 and TRBJ2-3; the D gene is possibly TRBD2 (6 bases). CDR1 is MGHRA and CDR2 is YSYEKL in the germline V gene. Trimming left V 3 bases short and J 3 bases short, with 16 bases between. The CDR3 has 16 amino acids. The CDR3 DNA is TGCGCCAGCAGCCAGATCCGGGGGAAGCCTACAGATACGCAGTATTTT. Its protein product is CASSQIRGKPTDTQYF.

The CDR3 here is CASSFRLAGNEQFF. In DNA, the CDR3 is TGTGCCAGCAGCTTCCGACTAGCGGGGAATGAGCAGTTCTTC. The chain joins TRBV9 to TRBJ2-1, with 11 bases that match TRBD2. The CDR3 has 14 amino acids. The V gene's germline CDR1 is SGDLS and CDR2 YYNGEE. The V gene end was trimmed by 4 bases and the J gene end by 7 bases; junction bases not matched to a gene: 4.

The chain employs TRBV19 and TRBJ2-5; D call uncertain. V lost 3 bases to trimming and J lost 7 bases, with 12 bases between them. The CDR3 spans 13 residues. Germline loops: CDR1 LNHDA, CDR2 SQIVND (reference sequence). The CDR3 loop reads CASSITQTGTQYF. The DNA of the CDR3 is TGTGCCAGTAGTATCACCCAGACTGGGACCCAGTACTTC.